A selection of T cell receptor beta chains follows, all from one sample in a study of blood T cell repertoires in COVID-19. The method was immunoSEQ multiplex PCR; TCRdb's version includes in-frame clones alone and lacks a portion of them. The sample records roughly 140,000 clones, 70% to 90% being singletons. The specimen was PBMCs or T cells enriched from blood (not recorded which). The receptor set was obtained from a woman in her thirties or forties who had recovered from COVID-19. Each CDR3 is given with its conserved first and last residue. Fields, in order: V gene, clone size, D gene, J gene, CDR3 DNA, CDR3 protein. D genes are given only for firm matches. Clone size is stated in some rows and not others, as once, few, many or a class when expanded.

TRBV2,NA,TRBD2,TRBJ2-7,TGTGCCAGCAGTACTAGCGGATCCTACGAGCAGTACTTC,CASSTSGSYEQYF
TRBV6-1,NA,NA,TRBJ2-3,TGTGCCAGCACCGCTGGGGGGGCGAGCACAGATACGCAGTATTTT,CASTAGGASTDTQYF
TRBV11-3,NA,TRBD2,TRBJ2-3,TGTGCCAGCAGTCTCAGCGGGGGGCGCACAGATACGCAGTATTTT,CASSLSGGRTDTQYF
TRBV5-6,NA,TRBD1,TRBJ2-1,TGTGCCAGCAGCCAGGGACAGGGGCATGAGCAGTTCTTC,CASSQGQGHEQFF
TRBV6-2/TRBV6-3,NA,NA,TRBJ1-2,TGTGCCAGCAGTTACCCGGACAGTACGGACTATGGCTACACCTTC,CASSYPDSTDYGYTF
TRBV5-4,NA,NA,TRBJ2-3,TGTGCCAGCAGCGACGACTACTACACAGATACGCAGTATTTT,CASSDDYYTDTQYF
TRBV19,NA,NA,TRBJ1-5,TGTGCCAGTGGGGCGGGGCAGTATAGCAATCAGCCCCAGCATTTT,CASGAGQYSNQPQHF
TRBV11-2,NA,NA,TRBJ2-7,TGTGCCAGCAGCTTAGCCCTTTGGCACGAGCAGTACTTC,CASSLALWHEQYF
TRBV19,NA,NA,TRBJ1-6,TGTGCCAGTAGTATCGACCCCCGGGGCTCCTATAATTCACCCCTCCACTTT,CASSIDPRGSYNSPLHF
TRBV11-1,NA,NA,TRBJ2-1,TGTGCCAGCAGCTTAGGGGAGGATTCTTACAATGAGCAGTTCTTC,CASSLGEDSYNEQFF
TRBV7-9,once,TRBD1,TRBJ2-1,TGTGCCAGCAGCTTGAGGGGGCGGGCTAACTCCTACAATGAGCAGTTCTTC,CASSLRGRANSYNEQFF
TRBV6-2/TRBV6-3,once,TRBD1,TRBJ1-5,TGTGCCAGCAGTTACCAGAGACAGGGTAATCAGCCCCAGCATTTT,CASSYQRQGNQPQHF
TRBV3-1/TRBV3-2,NA,NA,TRBJ1-1,TGTGCCAGCAGCCAAGACCAGGGGTACACTGAAGCTTTCTTT,CASSQDQGYTEAFF
TRBV6-5,NA,TRBD1,TRBJ1-1,TGTGCCAGCAGTATTTCAGGGGGCGGCACTGAAGCTTTCTTT,CASSISGGGTEAFF
TRBV10-3,NA,NA,TRBJ1-2,TGTGCCATCAGGGGAGAAGGAATCTATGGCTACACCTTC,CAIRGEGIYGYTF
TRBV30,NA,TRBD2,TRBJ2-7,TGTGCCTGGAGTGGTGGACTAGCGGTGTCCTACGAGCAGTACTTC,CAWSGGLAVSYEQYF
TRBV7-6,NA,NA,TRBJ2-7,TGTGCCAGCAGCGCAACGCAACTAGCACATTCCTACGAGCAGTACTTC,CASSATQLAHSYEQYF
TRBV5-1,once,NA,TRBJ1-6,TGCGCCAGCAGCTTAGGGCAGGGGAATTATAATTCACCCCTCCACTTT,CASSLGQGNYNSPLHF
TRBV29-1,NA,TRBD2,TRBJ2-7,TGCAGCGTTGAAGTAGGGGACTATTCCTACGAGCAGTACTTC,CSVEVGDYSYEQYF
TRBV2,NA,TRBD2,TRBJ2-1,TGTGCCAGCAGACGAACTAGCGGGGAAACCTTGGGCAATGAGCAGTTCTTC,CASRRTSGETLGNEQFF
TRBV30,NA,NA,TRBJ1-6,TGTGCCTGGAGAGCAGGGGCCAATTCACCCCTCCACTTT,CAWRAGANSPLHF
TRBV7-3,NA,NA,TRBJ2-7,TGTGCCAGCAGCCTACAGGTTACGGACGCCTACGAGCAGTACTTC,CASSLQVTDAYEQYF
TRBV5-1,NA,TRBD2,TRBJ2-5,TGCGCCAGCAGCGTCCGCCCCTTAGCGGGGGGGAGTCAACAAGAGACCCAGTACTTC,CASSVRPLAGGSQQETQYF
TRBV11-3,NA,NA,TRBJ2-1,TGTGCCAGCAGGGCTAGTGGTAGCAATGAGCAGTTCTTC,CASRASGSNEQFF
TRBV5-8,NA,NA,TRBJ1-3,TGTGCCAGCAGCTTGTCCCTTGGCAGAGGAAACACCATATATTTT,CASSLSLGRGNTIYF
TRBV29-1,NA,TRBD2,TRBJ2-7,TGCAGCGTTGTAAAGCGACTAGCGTCAGACGAGCAGTACTTC,CSVVKRLASDEQYF
TRBV3-1/TRBV3-2,NA,TRBD2,TRBJ2-1,TGTGCCAGCAGACCCCAAGGATTAGGATGGACTAGCGGGAACAACGAGCAGTTCTTC,CASRPQGLGWTSGNNEQFF
TRBV7-9,NA,NA,TRBJ1-3,TGTGCCAGCAGCTTACAGGGAGGACGGAACTCTGGAAACACCATATATTTT,CASSLQGGRNSGNTIYF
TRBV5-1,NA,NA,TRBJ1-2,TGCGCCAGCAGCCTTAACGGAGGGAGCTATGGCTACACCTTC,CASSLNGGSYGYTF
TRBV9,NA,TRBD2,TRBJ2-1,TGTGCCAGCAGCGTAGGTCCTAGCGGGTCCTTCAGCTCCTACAATGAGCAGTTCTTC,CASSVGPSGSFSSYNEQFF
TRBV3-1/TRBV3-2,NA,NA,TRBJ1-2,TGTGCCAGCAGCCCCAATCGGGTTGGTGGCTACACCTTC,CASSPNRVGGYTF